The present entry profiles one T cell receptor beta chain with its context. This sample stems from a study of blood T cell repertoires in COVID-19. Turning to the study itself: The United States, Italy and Spain provided the acute and convalescent COVID-19 samples.

How the authors handled the data: Reference gene primer amplification gave estimated nucleated cell counts. Profiled with immunoSEQ multiplex PCR; TCRdb holds only in-frame clones, not every one. Clonal size and the V and J genes are those of that table, whereas D and trimming came from the DNA. The repertoire holds more than 200,000 clones, roughly 84% seen once, with about 4.5% in the top ten. V was pared by 6 bases and J by 4 bases, with 12 bases between. CDR3 length: 13 residues. CDR1 and CDR2 (germline): MDHEN, SYDVKM. The chain recombines TRBV28 with TRBJ1-2; perhaps TRBD1 as D (6 bases). This TCR was sampled from a man aged 50 to 59 with active or convalescent COVID-19. The specimen sequenced was peripheral blood. The CDR3 DNA is TGTGCCAGCAGCACAGGGAACGGCTATGGCTACACCTTC. Its translation is CASSTGNGYGYTF.